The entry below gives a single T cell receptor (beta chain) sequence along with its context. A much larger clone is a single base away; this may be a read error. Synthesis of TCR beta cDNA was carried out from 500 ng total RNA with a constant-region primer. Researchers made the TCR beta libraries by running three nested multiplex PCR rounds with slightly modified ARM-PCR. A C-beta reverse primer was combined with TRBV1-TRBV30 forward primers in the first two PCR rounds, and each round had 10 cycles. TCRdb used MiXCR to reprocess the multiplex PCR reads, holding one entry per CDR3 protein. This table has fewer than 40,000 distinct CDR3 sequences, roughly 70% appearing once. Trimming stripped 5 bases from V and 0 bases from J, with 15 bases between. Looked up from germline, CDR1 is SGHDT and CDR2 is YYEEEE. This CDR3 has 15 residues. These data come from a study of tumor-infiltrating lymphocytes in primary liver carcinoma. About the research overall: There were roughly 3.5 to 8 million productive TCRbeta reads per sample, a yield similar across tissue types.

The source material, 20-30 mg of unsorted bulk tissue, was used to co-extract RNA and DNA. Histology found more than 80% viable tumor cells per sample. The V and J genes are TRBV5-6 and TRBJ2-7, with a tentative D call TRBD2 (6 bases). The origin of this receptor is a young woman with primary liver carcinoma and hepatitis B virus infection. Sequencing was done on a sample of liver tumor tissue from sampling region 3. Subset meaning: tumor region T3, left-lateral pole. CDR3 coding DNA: TGTGCCAGCAGTTCCCGGATAGCGGACTCCTACGAGCAGTACTTC. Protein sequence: CASSSRIADSYEQYF.